These 21 T cell receptor beta chains came from one sample sequenced in a study of CD8+ T cells in alopecia areata. This sample's treatment: oral pan-JAK inhibitor, 5-10 mg twice daily. Following RNA extraction, reverse transcription yielded cDNA that acted as the sequencing template. Sequencing used immunoSEQ multiplex PCR; TCRdb keeps in-frame clones, though not all of them. Of some 80,000 clones listed, around 66% were seen once; the top ten hold roughly a quarter. The sequencing here drew on CD8+ T cells sorted from blood, taken at week 24, from a patient treated with tofacitinib. The receptor source for this set is a human donor with alopecia areata.

The chain recombines TRBV14 with TRBJ2-5; D is possibly TRBD2 (6 bases). The length of the CDR3 is 15 residues. Germline CDR1 is SGHDN and CDR2 is FVKESK. The germline V and J ends were trimmed by 0 bases and 5 bases, with 13 bases remaining between them. As DNA, the CDR3 is TGTGCCAGCAGCCAAGATGGATTGGCGGGGGAGACCCAGTACTTC. Residues: CASSQDGLAGETQYF.

This clone was counted between two and nine times. The V gene is TRBV29-1, the J gene TRBJ2-7; D is perhaps TRBD1 (5 bases). Germline V CDR1 and CDR2: SQVTM, ANQGSEA. Trimming cost V 6 bases and J 5 bases, with 14 bases left between them. The CDR3 runs 12 residues. In DNA form, the CDR3 reads TGCAGCGTGGTAGGGGATGGCAACGAGCAGTACTTC. Its translation: CSVVGDGNEQYF.

The chain links TRBV2 to TRBJ1-2; 9 bases are shared with TRBD1. The CDR3 length is 15 residues. J gave up 6 bases and V 6 bases, and 11 bases lay outside the gene matches. Germline lookup yields CDR1 SNHLY and CDR2 FYNNEI. CDR3 protein: CASRVPGQGYHGYTF. CDR3 in DNA: TGTGCCAGCAGGGTACCGGGACAGGGCTATCATGGCTACACCTTC.

The J gene is TRBJ1-1, the V gene TRBV29-1; no clear D. The V gene lost 7 bases and the J gene lost 0 bases, with 9 bases spanning the gap. The CDR3 runs 12 residues. Germline V gene data show CDR1 as SQVTM and CDR2 as ANQGSEA. CDR3 sequence reads: CSGTDMNTEAFF. The CDR3 region has the DNA TGCAGCGGCACAGATATGAACACTGAAGCTTTCTTT.

V usage is TRBV27 and J usage is TRBJ2-7; possibly TRBD1 or TRBD2 for D (6 bases each). Per germline, CDR1 MNHEY and CDR2 SMNVEV (reference sequence). This CDR3 is built from 15 residues. Deletions cut 2 bases from V and 4 bases from J, with 15 bases between. The CDR3 sequence is CASSLNAGHWYEQYF. The CDR3 bases are TGTGCCAGCAGTTTAAATGCGGGACACTGGTACGAGCAGTACTTC.

The rearrangement uses TRBV27 and TRBJ2-5, with D unclear. The V gene lost 5 bases and the J gene lost 4 bases, with 8 bases spanning the gap. The CDR3 is made up of 12 amino acids. Germline loops: CDR1 MNHEY, CDR2 SMNVEV (reference sequence). This chain's CDR3 is CASSTNGETQYF. The CDR3 DNA follows: TGTGCCAGCAGTACTAACGGAGAGACCCAGTACTTC.

The chain couples TRBV6-5 to TRBJ2-5; 7 bases line up with TRBD1. CDR1 and CDR2 (germline): MNHEY, SVGAGI. The J segment lost 4 bases and the V segment lost 0 bases, leaving 2 bases of the junction unmatched. CDR3 length: 14 amino acids. The CDR3: CASSYSAGGETQYF. In nucleotides, the CDR3 is TGTGCCAGCAGTTACTCGGCAGGGGGAGAGACCCAGTACTTC.

The J gene is TRBJ2-1, the V gene TRBV15; tentatively, D is TRBD2 (6 bases). V was pared by 0 bases and J by 3 bases, with 12 bases between. The CDR3 is 16 amino acids. In germline, CDR1 is LNHNV, CDR2 YYDKDF (reference sequence). The CDR3 DNA sequence: TGTGCCACCAGCAGAGACTCGGGGGAACTCTACAATGAGCAGTTCTTC. Its translation: CATSRDSGELYNEQFF.

In this sample, this clone turned up a few times. The J gene is TRBJ2-2, the V gene TRBV29-1; D could derive from TRBD1 or TRBD2 (5 bases each). Germline V CDR1 and CDR2: SQVTM, ANQGSEA. V was trimmed by 5 bases and J by 3 bases, leaving 10 bases between them. The CDR3 sequence is 13 residues long. The CDR3: CSVLVGDTGELFF. In DNA form, the CDR3 reads TGCAGCGTTCTCGTGGGGGACACCGGGGAGCTGTTTTTT.

The chain couples TRBV6-5 to TRBJ1-4, with D unresolved. This CDR3 is 16 amino acids long. V lost 0 bases, J lost 11 bases, and 19 bases lay in between. Per the germline V gene, CDR1 is MNHEY and CDR2 is SVGAGI. The CDR3 bases are TGTGCCAGCAGTTACTCGTTAGTAGCCCCAAGAGACAAACTGTTTTTT. Encoded protein: CASSYSLVAPRDKLFF.

The chain employs TRBV29-1 and TRBJ2-5; TRBD2 might be the D (5 bases). CDR1 and CDR2 (germline): SQVTM, ANQGSEA. Trimming left V 1 base short and J 0 bases short, with 6 bases between. The CDR3 spans 13 residues. In DNA form, the CDR3 reads TGCAGCGTTGAAGTCGGGAACCAAGAGACCCAGTACTTC. It codes for CSVEVGNQETQYF. Based on the CDR3 plus reference TRBV29-1 and TRBJ2-5, the full variable domain is SAVISQKPSRDICQRGTSLTIQCQVDSQVTMMFWYRQQPGQSLTLIATANQGSEATYESGFVIDKFPISRPNLTFSTLTVSNMSPEDSSIYLCSVEVGNQETQYFGPGTRLLVL.

This clone turned up a few times. This chain uses TRBV28 with TRBJ2-1; D remains unclear. The V end was cut by 5 bases, the J end by 2 bases, with 13 bases between. There are 15 residues in the CDR3. Germline loops: CDR1 MDHEN, CDR2 SYDVKM. In DNA form, the CDR3 reads TGTGCCAGCAGTCCGTCCCGCCAGACCTACAATGAGCAGTTCTTC. This translates into CASSPSRQTYNEQFF.

About this clone: A much larger clone lies a single base off, so this may be a read error. The V gene is TRBV11-2, the J gene TRBJ2-2; no definite D call. Germline V gene lookup returns CDR1 SGHAT and CDR2 FQNNGV. Trimming pared 2 bases from V and 2 bases from J, leaving 3 bases between. The CDR3 runs to 13 residues. The CDR3 DNA follows: TGTGCCAGCAGCTTAACAAACACCGGGGAGCTGTTTTTT. Its protein is CASSLTNTGELFF.

The chain uses TRBV5-1 and TRBJ1-2, with D tentatively TRBD1 (5 bases). Germline lookup yields CDR1 SGHRS and CDR2 YFSETQ. The V end lost 2 bases, the J end lost 4 bases, and 9 bases lay between the germline ends. This CDR3 is built from 13 residues. The CDR3 region is CASSLGRAYGYTF. For the CDR3, the DNA is TGCGCCAGCAGCTTAGGCAGGGCCTATGGCTACACCTTC.

This clone was counted a few times. The chain has TRBV30 and TRBJ2-1; the D gene could be TRBD1 or TRBD2 (5 bases each). With 0 bases removed from V and 10 bases from J, the gap between germline ends came to 13 bases. The length of the CDR3 is 13 residues. Germline V gene lookup returns CDR1 GTSNPN and CDR2 SVGIG (reference sequence). CDR3 sequence reads: CAWSVLAGTEQFF. CDR3 nucleotides: TGTGCCTGGAGTGTACTGGCCGGGACCGAGCAGTTCTTC.

J is TRBJ2-3 and V is TRBV28; 8 bases map to TRBD2. The CDR3 runs to 15 residues. V lost 5 bases to trimming and J lost 4 bases; unmatched junction nucleotides: 8. The germline V gene encodes CDR1 MDHEN and CDR2 SYDVKM. This CDR3 is CASSPRTSFPDTQYF. In DNA form, the CDR3 reads TGTGCCAGCAGTCCTCGGACTAGCTTTCCAGATACGCAGTATTTT.

The V and J genes are TRBV29-1 and TRBJ2-6, with a weak D call TRBD1 (5 bases). CDR1 is SQVTM and CDR2 is ANQGSEA in the germline V gene. V lost 6 bases, J lost 2 bases, and 11 bases lay in between. The CDR3 runs 14 residues. For the CDR3, the DNA is TGCAGCGTCCGCGCAGGGACTGGGGCCAACGTCCTGACTTTC. Translated: CSVRAGTGANVLTF. The complete variable domain, with remaining parts taken from reference TRBV29-1 and TRBJ2-6, reads SAVISQKPSRDICQRGTSLTIQCQVDSQVTMMFWYRQQPGQSLTLIATANQGSEATYESGFVIDKFPISRPNLTFSTLTVSNMSPEDSSIYLCSVRAGTGANVLTFGAGSRLTVL.

The rearrangement links TRBV7-9 to TRBJ1-1; D is unresolved. Germline V gene lookup returns CDR1 SEHNR and CDR2 FQNEAQ (reference sequence). Deletions cut 5 bases from V and 1 base from J, with 8 bases between. CDR3 length equals 13 residues. As DNA, the CDR3 is TGTGCCAGCAGCATAACAGAGAACACTGAAGCTTTCTTT. It specifies CASSITENTEAFF. Complete variable domain (other parts from reference TRBV7-9 and TRBJ1-1): DTGVSQNPRHKITKRGQNVTFRCDPISEHNRLYWYRQTLGQGPEFLTYFQNEAQLEKSRLLSDRFSAERPKGSFSTLEIQRTEQGDSAMYLCASSITENTEAFFGQGTRLTVV.

This clone was seen only a few times. V gene TRBV2 combines with J gene TRBJ2-7; D is undetermined. The germline V and J ends were trimmed by 7 bases and 0 bases, with 10 bases remaining between them. The germline CDR1 and CDR2 sequences are SNHLY and FYNNEI. CDR3 length: 13 amino acids. The CDR3 DNA sequence: TGTGCCAGCAAAGTCGGCATCTCCTACGAGCAGTACTTC. It specifies CASKVGISYEQYF. Variable domain in full (rest from reference TRBV2 and TRBJ2-7): EPEVTQTPSHQVTQMGQEVILRCVPISNHLYFYWYRQILGQKVEFLVSFYNNEISEKSEIFDDQFSVERPDGSNFTLKIRSTKLEDSAMYFCASKVGISYEQYFGPGTRLTVT.

This rearrangement joins TRBV7-3 to TRBJ2-3; D not certain. This CDR3 spans 13 amino acids. Trimming stripped 7 bases from V and 0 bases from J, with 8 bases between. The germline V gene encodes CDR1 SGHTA and CDR2 FQGTGA. The chain's CDR3 is CASTPDSTDTQYF. The DNA of the CDR3 is TGTGCCAGCACCCCGGACAGCACAGATACGCAGTATTTT.

This clone has only a few counts. The rearrangement joins TRBV5-1 to TRBJ1-1; D is ambiguous. Germline-derived CDR1 and CDR2 are SGHRS and YFSETQ. V was cut by 3 bases and J by 5 bases, with 11 bases left in between. This CDR3 has 13 residues. Here the CDR3 DNA reads TGCGCCAGCAGCTCCGGTGCGGGGACTGAAGCTTTCTTT. Its translation is CASSSGAGTEAFF.